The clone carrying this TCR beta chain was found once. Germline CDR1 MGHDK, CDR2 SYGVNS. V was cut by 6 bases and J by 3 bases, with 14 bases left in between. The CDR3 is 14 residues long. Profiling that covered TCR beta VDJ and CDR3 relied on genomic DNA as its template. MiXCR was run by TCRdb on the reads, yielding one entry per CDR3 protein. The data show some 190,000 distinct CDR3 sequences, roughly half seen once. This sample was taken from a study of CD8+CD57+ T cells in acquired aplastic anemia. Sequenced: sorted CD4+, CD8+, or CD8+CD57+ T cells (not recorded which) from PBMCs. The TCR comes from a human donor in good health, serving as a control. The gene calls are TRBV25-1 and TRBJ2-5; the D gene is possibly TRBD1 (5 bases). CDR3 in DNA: TGTGCCAGCAGCCCCAGACAGTACGAAGAGACCCAGTACTTC. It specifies CASSPRQYEETQYF.